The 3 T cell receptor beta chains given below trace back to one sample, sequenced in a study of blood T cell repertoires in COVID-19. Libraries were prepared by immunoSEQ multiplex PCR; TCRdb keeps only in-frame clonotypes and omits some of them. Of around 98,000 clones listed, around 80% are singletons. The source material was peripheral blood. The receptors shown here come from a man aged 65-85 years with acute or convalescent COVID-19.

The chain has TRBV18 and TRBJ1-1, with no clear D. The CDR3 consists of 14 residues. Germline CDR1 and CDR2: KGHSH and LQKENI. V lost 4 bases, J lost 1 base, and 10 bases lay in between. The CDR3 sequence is CASSQSVSNTEAFF. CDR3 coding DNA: TGTGCCAGCTCACAATCAGTTTCGAACACTGAAGCTTTCTTT.

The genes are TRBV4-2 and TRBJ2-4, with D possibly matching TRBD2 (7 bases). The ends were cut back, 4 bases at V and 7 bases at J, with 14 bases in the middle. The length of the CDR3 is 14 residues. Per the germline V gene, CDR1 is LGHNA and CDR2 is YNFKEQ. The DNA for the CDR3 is TGTGCCAGCAGCCTGGGAGGGGGAGGGAACATTCAGTACTTC. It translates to CASSLGGGGNIQYF.

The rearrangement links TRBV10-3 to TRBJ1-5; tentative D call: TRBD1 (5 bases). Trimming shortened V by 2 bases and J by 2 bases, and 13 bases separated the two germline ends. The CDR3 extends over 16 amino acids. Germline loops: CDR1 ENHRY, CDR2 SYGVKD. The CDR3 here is CAISERQSSGNQPQHF. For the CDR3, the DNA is TGTGCCATCAGTGAGCGACAGAGCAGTGGCAATCAGCCCCAGCATTTT.